What follows are 29 T cell receptor beta chains derived from one specimen sequenced in a study of T cell changes during pregnancy in multiple sclerosis (dated by TCRdb to the late 2010s). Libraries were constructed by the immunoSEQ multiplex PCR assay. TCRdb provides this immuneACCESS table in a form limited to in-frame rearrangements. Some clones are lacking; in checked studies, under half of them reflect an unresolved V gene, and why the rest are absent is not known. The table for this sample lists tens of thousands of clones; less than 95% of them were counted only once. 5% to 7.5% of the sample belongs to the ten largest clones. The source material was peripheral blood, sampled in the third trimester of pregnancy. The receptors come from a female donor in good health, enrolled as a control in a pregnancy study.

The chain combines TRBV30 with TRBJ2-7, with TRBD1 identical over 8 bases. This CDR3 comprises 13 residues. Germline CDR1 is GTSNPN and CDR2 is SVGIG (reference sequence). V was clipped by 3 bases and J by 3 bases; unmatched bases: 4. CDR3 DNA sequence: TGTGCCTGGAGCCAGGGGGCCCGCTACGAGCAGTACTTC. It specifies CAWSQGARYEQYF.

This chain uses TRBV7-9 with TRBJ1-4; D is unclear. The CDR3 covers 14 residues. Per the germline V gene, CDR1 is SEHNR and CDR2 is FQNEAQ (reference sequence). V was shortened by 3 bases and J by 4 bases, with 9 bases between the two germline ends. CDR3 loop: CASSFSGNNEKLFF. CDR3 coding DNA: TGTGCCAGCAGCTTCTCGGGGAATAATGAAAAACTGTTTTTT.

V and J are TRBV12-5 and TRBJ1-1; 7 nucleotides line up with TRBD1. V trimming: 0 bases; J trimming: 1 base; junction bases outside the gene matches: 2. CDR1 and CDR2 (germline): LGHNT, FRNRAP. The CDR3 extends over 15 amino acids. Here the CDR3 reads CASGLVQGRNTEAFF. As DNA, the CDR3 is TGTGCTAGTGGTTTGGTACAGGGGAGGAACACTGAAGCTTTCTTT.

The J gene is TRBJ1-2, the V gene TRBV6-6, with 7 bases aligning to TRBD1. V shed 5 bases and J 4 bases; nucleotides not matched to a gene: 13. CDR3 length equals 16 residues. Germline lookup yields CDR1 MNHNY and CDR2 SVGAGI (reference sequence). The CDR3 loop reads CASSQNPTGSGYGYTF. DNA for the CDR3: TGTGCCAGCAGTCAGAATCCGACAGGGAGTGGCTATGGCTACACCTTC.

This chain connects TRBV9 to TRBJ2-3; TRBD1 might be the D (5 bases). Germline CDR1 reads SGDLS; CDR2 reads YYNGEE. Trimming took off 3 bases at V and 2 bases at J, with 16 bases between the two ends. This CDR3 has 16 amino acids. CDR3 residues: CASSDWVQEYTDTQYF. The CDR3 DNA is TGTGCCAGCAGCGACTGGGTACAGGAGTACACAGATACGCAGTATTTT.

J is TRBJ2-1 and V is TRBV9; 14 bases map to TRBD2. CDR3 length: 17 residues. Trimming removed 4 bases from V and 9 bases from J; junction bases left unmatched: 12. The germline gives CDR1 SGDLS, CDR2 YYNGEE. Here the CDR3 reads CASSPRLAGGSGGEQFF. As DNA, the CDR3 is TGTGCCAGCAGCCCCCGACTAGCGGGGGGGTCGGGGGGTGAGCAGTTCTTC. Together with reference TRBV9 and TRBJ2-1, the CDR3 gives the full variable domain: DSGVTQTPKHLITATGQRVTLRCSPRSGDLSVYWYQQSLDQGLQFLIQYYNGEERAKGNILERFSAQQFPDLHSELNLSSLELGDSALYFCASSPRLAGGSGGEQFFGPGTRLTVL.

The table lists this clone with a few counts. This specimen includes other DNA sequences encoding the same CDR3. This sequence joins TRBV7-2 and TRBJ1-1, with no clear D. CDR3 size: 15 residues. V was cut by 5 bases and J by 0 bases, with 13 bases left in between. Germline CDR1 SGHTA, CDR2 FQGNSA. The CDR3 region is CASSLRRTLNTEAFF. In DNA, the CDR3 is TGTGCCAGCAGCCTCAGGCGAACTCTGAACACTGAAGCTTTCTTT.

This chain uses TRBV18 with TRBJ2-1; 7 bases match TRBD2. The CDR3 loop spans 13 amino acids. The V gene's germline CDR1 is KGHSH and CDR2 LQKENI. The junction had 3 bases not matched to a gene; V was cut back by 6 bases and J by 4 bases. The DNA of the CDR3 is TGTGCCAGCTCGCGGGACTATTACAATGAGCAGTTCTTC. This translates into CASSRDYYNEQFF. Variable domain in full (rest from reference TRBV18 and TRBJ2-1): NAGVMQNPRHLVRRRGQEARLRCSPMKGHSHVYWYRQLPEEGLKFMVYLQKENIIDESGMPKERFSAEFPKEGPSILRIQQVVRGDSAAYFCASSRDYYNEQFFGPGTRLTVL.

Written as DNA, the CDR3 is TGTGCCAGCAGCTTACTCGGAGTACAGGGGGCCAAAAACATTCAGTACTTC. Translating it yields CASSLLGVQGAKNIQYF. The chain links TRBV7-2 to TRBJ2-4, with 7 nucleotides matching TRBD1. With 2 bases clipped from V and 1 base from J, the junction kept 8 bases outside the gene matches. CDR1 is SGHTA and CDR2 is FQGNSA in the germline V gene. The CDR3 totals 17 residues.

The J gene is TRBJ2-3, the V gene TRBV10-3; a weak D match, TRBD2 (5 bases). V shed 7 bases and J shed 6 bases, with 14 bases lying between them. Germline V gene lookup returns CDR1 ENHRY and CDR2 SYGVKD. The CDR3 loop spans 13 amino acids. The CDR3 region has the DNA TGTGCCATCAAGGGAGAGGGTACGGATACGCAGTATTTT. It is translated as CAIKGEGTDTQYF.

This chain connects TRBV4-3 to TRBJ1-5, with D unresolved. Germline assignment: CDR1 LGHNA and CDR2 YSLEER. The CDR3 is made up of 13 amino acids. V was clipped by 0 bases and J by 6 bases, with 6 bases between them. For the CDR3, the DNA is TGCGCCAGCAGCCAAGATATATCTCAGCCCCAGCATTTT. Protein: CASSQDISQPQHF.

This sequence joins TRBV15 and TRBJ2-7, with 10 bases identical to TRBD2. The CDR3 loop spans 14 amino acids. CDR1 and CDR2 (germline): LNHNV, YYDKDF (reference sequence). With 1 base clipped from V and 7 bases from J, the junction kept 4 bases outside the gene matches. In DNA form, the CDR3 reads TGTGCCACCAGCAGAGGTCTAGCGGGAGTGGAGCAGTACTTC. Translated: CATSRGLAGVEQYF.

The chain combines TRBV27 with TRBJ2-7; D remains unclear. V lost 1 base and J lost 2, with 9 bases in between. Germline V gene data show CDR1 as MNHEY and CDR2 as SMNVEV (reference sequence). CDR3 length: 14 amino acids. DNA of the CDR3: TGTGCCAGCAGTTTATTCGCAGGCCCCTACGAGCAGTACTTC. This translates into CASSLFAGPYEQYF.

The V call is TRBV4-1, the J call TRBJ1-4; no firm D call. The CDR3 covers 18 residues. Germline loops: CDR1 MGHRA, CDR2 YSYEKL. V was shortened by 0 bases and J by 8 bases, with 22 bases between the two germline ends. DNA for the CDR3: TGCGCCAGCAGCCAAGACCCTGGAACGAGGGCCCCTCGGGAAAAACTGTTTTTT. Translated, it gives CASSQDPGTRAPREKLFF.

The chain combines TRBV19 with TRBJ1-1, with unresolved D. CDR1 is LNHDA, CDR2 SQIVND, per germline (reference sequence). The CDR3 spans 14 residues. V lost 3 bases and J 5 bases, leaving 13 bases between the germline ends. The CDR3 coding sequence is TGTGCCAGTAGTATTACGGGGATCGGAACTGAAGCTTTCTTT. Its translation: CASSITGIGTEAFF.

V gene TRBV4-1 combines with J gene TRBJ2-3; 14 nucleotides align to TRBD2. CDR1 is MGHRA, CDR2 YSYEKL, per germline. Germline trimming cut 4 bases from V and 5 bases from J; bases unmatched to any gene: 8. The CDR3 consists of 17 residues. This CDR3 reads CASSPKGTSGSRDTQYF. The CDR3, as DNA: TGCGCCAGCAGCCCTAAGGGGACTAGCGGGAGTCGAGATACGCAGTATTTT.

The sample holds one count of this clone. V usage is TRBV2 and J usage is TRBJ2-4, with TRBD2 matching over 12 bases. V was pared by 4 bases and J by 2 bases, with 9 bases of the junction left unmatched. The CDR3 extends over 18 amino acids. In germline, CDR1 is SNHLY, CDR2 FYNNEI. CDR3 in amino acids: CASSGPLTSGRTKNIQYF. In DNA form, the CDR3 reads TGTGCCAGCAGTGGGCCCCTGACTAGCGGGAGAACCAAAAACATTCAGTACTTC.

This rearrangement joins TRBV9 to TRBJ2-2, with 7 bases lining up with TRBD2. The germline V gene encodes CDR1 SGDLS and CDR2 YYNGEE. CDR3 length: 16 amino acids. V shed 3 bases and J 4 bases; nucleotides not matched to a gene: 9. CDR3 residues: CASSATRRGSTGELFF. DNA for the CDR3: TGTGCCAGCAGCGCGACGCGGCGGGGGTCCACCGGGGAGCTGTTTTTT.

The chain uses TRBV6-5 and TRBJ2-7, with 10 bases aligning to TRBD2. From germline, CDR1 is MNHEY and CDR2 SVGAGI. There are 13 residues in the CDR3. V shed 6 bases and J 3 bases; nucleotides not matched to a gene: 2. CDR3 coding DNA: TGTGCCAGCAGCCGGACTAGCGGCTACGAGCAGTACTTC. Translation gives CASSRTSGYEQYF.

The chain joins TRBV7-9 to TRBJ2-3; TRBD1 matches at 7 bases. V shed 3 bases and J 3 bases; nucleotides not matched to a gene: 9. This CDR3 spans 16 amino acids. Germline-derived CDR1 and CDR2 are SEHNR and FQNEAQ (reference sequence). The CDR3 nucleotides are TGTGCCAGCAGCTTTCGGATCGAGGGGGCTACAGATACGCAGTATTTT. Translated, it gives CASSFRIEGATDTQYF.

The gene calls are TRBV5-1 and TRBJ1-4; TRBD1 agrees at 7 bases. Germline V lookup: CDR1 SGHRS, CDR2 YFSETQ. V dropped 6 bases and J dropped 8; count of bases not matched to a gene: 13. CDR3 length: 15 amino acids. CDR3 amino acids: CASTRGTAEEEKLFF. The CDR3 DNA is TGCGCCAGCACCCGTGGGACAGCCGAGGAGGAAAAACTGTTTTTT.

V and J are TRBV28 and TRBJ2-4, with TRBD1 as a possible D gene (5 bases). There are 16 residues in the CDR3. The germline V gene has CDR1 MDHEN and CDR2 SYDVKM. Trimming took 6 bases from V and 0 from J, leaving 15 bases between them. The CDR3 DNA reads as TGTGCCAGCAGCTTTACTGACAGACTAGCCAAAAACATTCAGTACTTC. Amino acid sequence: CASSFTDRLAKNIQYF.

The gene calls are TRBV9 and TRBJ2-1; D is possibly TRBD2 (6 bases). The germline V gene has CDR1 SGDLS and CDR2 YYNGEE. Trimming took 3 bases from V and 6 from J, leaving 13 bases between them. The CDR3 is made up of 14 amino acids. The CDR3 here is CASSARTISNEQFF. In DNA form, the CDR3 reads TGTGCCAGCAGCGCCCGGACTATTAGCAATGAGCAGTTCTTC.

CDR3 residues: CASRGQTNQPQHF. In DNA, the CDR3 is TGTGCCAGCAGAGGACAGACTAATCAGCCCCAGCATTTT. The chain combines TRBV25-1 with TRBJ1-5; tentatively, D is TRBD1 (6 bases). Per the germline V gene, CDR1 is MGHDK and CDR2 is SYGVNS. Between the trimmed V and J ends, which lost 6 bases and 4 bases, there was a span of 10 bases. CDR3 length equals 13 residues.

The chain combines TRBV25-1 with TRBJ2-7; 11 positions agree with TRBD2. The CDR3 loop spans 15 amino acids. Looked up from germline, CDR1 is MGHDK and CDR2 is SYGVNS. J lost 0 bases, V lost 6 bases, and 4 bases had no gene match. For the CDR3, the DNA is TGTGCCAGCAGGCCAACTAGCGGGGGCTCCTACGAGCAGTACTTC. Its protein product is CASRPTSGGSYEQYF.

This chain connects TRBV18 to TRBJ2-1, with 9 bases lining up with TRBD2. The CDR3 extends over 17 amino acids. V trimming: 1 base; J trimming: 0 bases; junction bases outside the gene matches: 4. The germline V gene has CDR1 KGHSH and CDR2 LQKENI. The CDR3 region is CASSPRVAGVSYNEQFF. CDR3 nucleotides: TGTGCCAGCTCACCACGAGTAGCGGGAGTCTCCTACAATGAGCAGTTCTTC.

The rearrangement joins TRBV6-5 to TRBJ1-1, with 7 nucleotides matching TRBD1. Unmatched junction bases numbered 11, after V lost 8 bases and J lost 5 bases. The germline V gene has CDR1 MNHEY and CDR2 SVGAGI. The CDR3 totals 14 residues. CDR3 nucleotides: TGTGCCAGCTCCAAACCAGGGGGAAGGACTGAAGCTTTCTTT. This encodes CASSKPGGRTEAFF.

The genes are TRBV5-1 and TRBJ1-1, with 8 bases that match TRBD1. Germline V CDR1 and CDR2: SGHRS, YFSETQ. Unmatched junction bases numbered 10, after V lost 4 bases and J lost 14 bases. The CDR3 is made up of 12 amino acids. CDR3 sequence reads: CASSLGQGGSFF. CDR3 bases: TGCGCCAGCAGCCTAGGACAGGGTGGTAGCTTCTTT.

The V gene is TRBV11-1, the J gene TRBJ1-4; 10 bases fit TRBD1. Germline values: CDR1 SGHAT, CDR2 FQDESV (reference sequence). The CDR3 has 14 residues. The trim removed 5 bases at V and 5 bases at J, leaving 2 bases unmatched. Here the CDR3 DNA reads TGTGCCAGCAGCCCGGGACAGGGGAATGAAAAACTGTTTTTT. This encodes CASSPGQGNEKLFF.